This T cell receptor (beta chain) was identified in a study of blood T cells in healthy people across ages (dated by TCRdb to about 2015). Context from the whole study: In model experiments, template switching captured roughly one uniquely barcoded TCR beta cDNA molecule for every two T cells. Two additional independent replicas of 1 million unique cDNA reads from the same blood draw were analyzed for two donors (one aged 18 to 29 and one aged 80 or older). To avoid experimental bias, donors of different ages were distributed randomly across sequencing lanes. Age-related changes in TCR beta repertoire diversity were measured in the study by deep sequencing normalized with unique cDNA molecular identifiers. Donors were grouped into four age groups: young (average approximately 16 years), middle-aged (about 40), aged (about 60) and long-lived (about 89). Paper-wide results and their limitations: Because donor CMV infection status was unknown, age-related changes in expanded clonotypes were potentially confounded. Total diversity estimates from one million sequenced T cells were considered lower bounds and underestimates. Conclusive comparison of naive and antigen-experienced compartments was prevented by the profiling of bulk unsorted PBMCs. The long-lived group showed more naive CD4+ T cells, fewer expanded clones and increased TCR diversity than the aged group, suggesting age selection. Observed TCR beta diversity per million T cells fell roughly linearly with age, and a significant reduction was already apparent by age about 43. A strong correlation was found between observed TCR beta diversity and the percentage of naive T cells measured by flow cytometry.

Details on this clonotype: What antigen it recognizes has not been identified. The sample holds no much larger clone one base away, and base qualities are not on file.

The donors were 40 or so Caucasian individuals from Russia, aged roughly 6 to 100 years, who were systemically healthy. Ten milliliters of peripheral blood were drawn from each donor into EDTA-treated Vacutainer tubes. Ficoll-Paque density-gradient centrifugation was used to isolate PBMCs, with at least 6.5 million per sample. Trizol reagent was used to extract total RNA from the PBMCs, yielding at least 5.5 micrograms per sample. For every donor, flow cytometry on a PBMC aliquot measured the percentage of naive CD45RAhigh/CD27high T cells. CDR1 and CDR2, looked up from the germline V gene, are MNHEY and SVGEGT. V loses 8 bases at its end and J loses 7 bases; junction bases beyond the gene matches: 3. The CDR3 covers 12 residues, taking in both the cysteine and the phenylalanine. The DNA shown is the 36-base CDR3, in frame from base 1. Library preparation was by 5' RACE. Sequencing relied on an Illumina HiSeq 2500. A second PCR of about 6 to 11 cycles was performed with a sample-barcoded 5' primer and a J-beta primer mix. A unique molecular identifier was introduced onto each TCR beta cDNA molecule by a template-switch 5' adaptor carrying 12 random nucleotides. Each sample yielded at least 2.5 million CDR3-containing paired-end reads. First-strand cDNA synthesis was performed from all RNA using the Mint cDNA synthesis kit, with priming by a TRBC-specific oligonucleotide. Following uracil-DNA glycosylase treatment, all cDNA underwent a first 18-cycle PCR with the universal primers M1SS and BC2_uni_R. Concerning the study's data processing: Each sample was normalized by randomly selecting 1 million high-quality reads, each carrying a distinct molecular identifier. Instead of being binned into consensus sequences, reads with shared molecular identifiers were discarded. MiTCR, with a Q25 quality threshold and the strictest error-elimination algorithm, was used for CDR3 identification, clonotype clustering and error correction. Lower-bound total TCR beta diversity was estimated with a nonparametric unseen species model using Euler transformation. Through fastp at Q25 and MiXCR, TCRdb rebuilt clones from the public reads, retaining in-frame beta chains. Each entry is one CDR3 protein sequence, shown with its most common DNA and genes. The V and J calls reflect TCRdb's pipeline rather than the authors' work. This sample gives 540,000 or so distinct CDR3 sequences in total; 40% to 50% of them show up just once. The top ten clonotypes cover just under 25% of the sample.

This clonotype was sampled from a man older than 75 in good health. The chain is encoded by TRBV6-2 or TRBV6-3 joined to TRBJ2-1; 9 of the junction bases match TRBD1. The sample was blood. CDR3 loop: CASATGGNEQFF. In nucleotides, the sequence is TGTGCCAGCGCGACAGGGGGTAATGAGCAGTTCTTC.